This TCR beta chain was sequenced in a study of T cell repertoires in cytomegalovirus infection. Study as a whole: Public TCR beta signatures indicated both CMV infection and matching HLA type.

Each CDR3 protein is one row after TCRdb ran MiXCR on the reads. The sample shows just under 550,000 distinct CDR3 sequences, about 25% of them seen only once. Notes on the study in general: CMV carriers with the relevant HLA were identified by cumulative public TCR beta family frequency.

As for this clonotype: Its antigen is not identified.

Sequencing was done on a sample of PBMCs. This TCR was recovered from a human donor in good health (CMV status not recorded). Some clones in this sample may be carry-over from other donors' samples.

The CDR3 sequence: CASSGLGEDTQYF. CDR3 DNA: TGTGCCAGCAGTGGCCTTGGTGAAGATACGCAGTATTTT. The chain links TRBV25-1 to TRBJ2-3, with D hard to call. V shed 4 bases and J shed 5 bases, with 10 bases lying between them. Germline V gene lookup returns CDR1 MGHDK and CDR2 SYGVNS. CDR3 length: 13 residues.